The present entry profiles one TCR beta chain with its context. Trimming took 6 bases from V and 2 from J, leaving 14 bases between them. The CDR3 contains 15 residues. Germline CDR1 is MDHEN and CDR2 is SYDVKM. The data originate from a study of CD8 T cells in ankylosing spondylitis. Quantitative 5'-RACE with molecular barcodes generated TCR beta libraries. TCRdb fed the 5' RACE reads into MiXCR, producing one record per CDR3 protein. This sample has under 200,000 distinct CDR3 sequences, with 9.5% to 10% found just once. This clonotype was obtained from a female donor with ankylosing spondylitis or in good health (not recorded which). The chain couples TRBV28 to TRBJ1-5, with D tentatively TRBD1 (6 bases). The sequencing input was blood, either unsorted or a sorted T cell fraction (not recorded which). The CDR3 region is CASSLRAGGNQPQHF. CDR3 in DNA: TGTGCCAGCAGCCTCCGGGCAGGGGGCAATCAGCCCCAGCATTTT.